Following are 12 T cell receptor beta chains from one sample sequenced in a study of T cell repertoires and HLA-DP antigens. Which antigens these TCRs recognize remains unknown. Using immunoSEQ multiplex PCR, the repertoire was profiled, and TCRdb retains in-frame clones only, with some absent. Of 75,000 to 90,000 clones listed, approximately 86% were seen once; the top ten hold about 1.7%. Material for sequencing was CD4+ T cells from PBMCs. The origin of the receptors is a man aged 45-65 years in good health and CMV-seronegative.

This clone was detected only once. This sequence joins TRBV28 and TRBJ2-2; D gene unclear. Germline-derived CDR1 and CDR2 are MDHEN and SYDVKM. Trimming stripped 6 bases from V and 6 bases from J, with 8 bases between. The CDR3 has 12 amino acids. CDR3 sequence: CASSFLPGELFF. DNA of the CDR3: TGTGCCAGCAGCTTCCTCCCCGGGGAGCTGTTTTTT.

This chain joins TRBV4-2 and TRBJ2-3, with TRBD2 as a possible D gene (7 bases). CDR3 length: 18 amino acids. CDR1 and CDR2 from the germline V gene are LGHNA and YNFKEQ. V was shortened by 1 base and J by 11 bases, with 28 bases between the two germline ends. The CDR3 sequence is CASSQVGALGLGRGEQYF. CDR3 sequence (DNA): TGTGCCAGCAGCCAAGTGGGGGCCCTCGGACTAGGCCGCGGGGAGCAGTATTTT.

The chain combines TRBV2 with TRBJ2-4; possible D gene TRBD2, 6 bases. This CDR3 contains 12 residues. V gave up 6 bases and J gave up 5 bases, with 8 bases separating them. Germline-derived CDR1 and CDR2 are SNHLY and FYNNEI. CDR3 sequence: CASRGLENIQYF. CDR3 in DNA: TGTGCCAGCAGGGGACTGGAAAACATTCAGTACTTC.

The chain couples TRBV2 to TRBJ2-7; D unresolved. CDR3 length: 11 residues. Germline values: CDR1 SNHLY, CDR2 FYNNEI. Trimming cost V 4 bases and J 7 bases, with 8 bases left between them. The DNA of the CDR3 is TGTGCCAGCAGTGGAGAATCTGAGCAGTACTTC. This codes for CASSGESEQYF.

The chain has TRBV6-1 and TRBJ1-2; TRBD1 is a possible D gene (5 bases). Germline V gene sequence: CDR1 MNHNS, CDR2 SASEGT. This CDR3 is 12 amino acids long. V was trimmed by 1 base and J by 8 bases, leaving 8 bases between them. In DNA, the CDR3 is TGTGCCAGCAGTGAAGAGTGGGGCGGCTACACCTTC. It yields the protein CASSEEWGGYTF.

This clone was seen only once. The genes are TRBV7-2 and TRBJ1-3; no definite D call. In germline, CDR1 is SGHTA, CDR2 FQGNSA. This CDR3 region has 15 residues. Between the trimmed V and J ends, which lost 3 bases and 0 bases, there was a span of 9 bases. The CDR3: CASSFDRRSGNTIYF. In DNA, the CDR3 is TGTGCCAGCAGCTTTGACCGTCGCTCTGGAAACACCATATATTTT.

The chain has TRBV5-1 and TRBJ2-7; 13 bases are a match to TRBD2. Losses at the gene ends were 4 bases for V and 4 bases for J; bases not matched to a gene: 8. In germline, CDR1 is SGHRS, CDR2 YFSETQ. The CDR3 is 16 amino acids. For the CDR3, the DNA is TGCGCCAGCAGCGATGGACTAGCGGGAGTGGGGTACGAGCAGTACTTC. Protein product: CASSDGLAGVGYEQYF.

The V and J genes are TRBV2 and TRBJ2-4; no clear D gene. Trimming took 2 bases from V and 9 from J, leaving 17 bases between them. This CDR3 is built from 15 residues. Germline lookup yields CDR1 SNHLY and CDR2 FYNNEI. This chain's CDR3 is CASSEIILLTSIQYF. CDR3 DNA: TGTGCCAGCAGTGAAATTATACTTCTCACGAGCATTCAGTACTTC.

Regarding this clone: The junction does not match germline at one end; this may be a read error. The J gene is TRBJ2-2, the V gene TRBV2; 9 bases are shared with TRBD2. The CDR3 is made up of 15 amino acids. CDR1 is SNHLY, CDR2 FYNNEI, per germline. CDR3 DNA sequence: TGTGCCAGCAGGGAAGGGACTAGCAGAACCGGGGAGCTGTTTTTT. It is translated as CASREGTSRTGELFF.

The chain employs TRBV5-1 and TRBJ2-3, with 11 bases identical to TRBD2. V was pared by 1 base and J by 8 bases, with 9 bases of the junction left unmatched. CDR3 length: 16 amino acids. Germline CDR1 SGHRS, CDR2 YFSETQ. The CDR3 DNA sequence: TGCGCCAGCAGCTTGTTGACTAGCGGGGTTCTAGGTACGCAGTATTTT. Its translation is CASSLLTSGVLGTQYF.

The sample holds one count of this clone. The chain is built from TRBV2 and TRBJ2-7; D may be TRBD1 (6 bases). The V end lost 8 bases, the J end lost 2 bases, and 16 bases lay between the germline ends. Germline CDR1 is SNHLY and CDR2 is FYNNEI. CDR3 length equals 14 residues. The CDR3 spells CASQPGQATYEQYF. CDR3 sequence (DNA): TGTGCCAGCCAGCCGGGACAAGCAACCTACGAGCAGTACTTC.

The chain employs TRBV11-1 and TRBJ2-5; no reliable D call. Germline assignment: CDR1 SGHAT and CDR2 FQDESV (reference sequence). V was shortened by 4 bases and J by 0 bases, with 12 bases between the two germline ends. The CDR3 extends over 15 amino acids. The CDR3 loop is CASSSRDPDQETQYF. In nucleotides, the CDR3 is TGTGCCAGCAGCTCCCGAGACCCAGACCAAGAGACCCAGTACTTC.